A single sample is the source of the 20 T cell receptor beta chains below, sequenced in a study of metastatic and nonmetastatic thyroid tumors. No patient received treatment before thyroid surgery. TCRdb reprocessed the PCR reads via MiXCR. The repertoire includes approximately 6,300 clones, about 19% of them detected once, and 5% to 8% sits in the top ten. The sequenced sample was adjacent normal tissue. The receptors shown here come from a female donor with papillary thyroid cancer or a benign thyroid nodule (not recorded which). Some clones in this sample may be carry-over from other donors' samples.

There are many counts of this clone. A much more abundant neighbour one base away suggests this may be a read error. The sample carries other DNA sequences with the same CDR3. The V gene is TRBV6-1, the J gene TRBJ2-5; TRBD1 matches at 7 bases. Germline CDR1 reads MNHNS; CDR2 reads SASEGT. The junction had 12 bases not matched to a gene; V was cut back by 9 bases and J by 2 bases. The CDR3 runs 15 residues. The CDR3 loop is CASKIWSGGQETQYF. In DNA form, the CDR3 reads TGTGCCAGTAAAATATGGTCAGGGGGACAAGAGACCCAGTACTTC.

This clone has more than one count but fewer than ten. The rearrangement links TRBV6-1 to TRBJ2-2; 7 bases align to TRBD2. With 7 bases clipped from V and 4 bases from J, the junction kept 15 bases outside the gene matches. CDR1 MNHNS and CDR2 SASEGT come from the germline V gene. The CDR3 totals 17 residues. The CDR3 sequence: CASNRADLSGFTGELFF. The DNA of the CDR3 is TGTGCCAGCAATAGAGCAGATCTTAGCGGGTTCACCGGGGAGCTGTTTTTT.

Comments on this clone: Because the CDR3 is missing its conserved closing phenylalanine or tryptophan, this is likely a read error. The chain carries TRBV6-2 or TRBV6-3 and TRBJ2-2, with 8 bases identical to TRBD1. CDR1 and CDR2 (germline): MNHEY, SVGEGT. The CDR3 has 19 residues. The CDR3 nucleotides are TGCGCCAGCAGTTACCACCGGAGGCAGGGGGCTGTCATGTCCGGGGAGCTGTTTTGT. Translated: CASSYHRRQGAVMSGELFC.

This clone showed up just a few times. V is TRBV6-1 and J is TRBJ2-2, with 9 nucleotides matching TRBD2. CDR1 and CDR2 (germline): MNHNS, SASEGT. The CDR3 sequence is 14 residues long. V was pared by 7 bases and J by 2 bases, with 2 bases of the junction left unmatched. CDR3 loop: CASKTSGNTGELFF. The CDR3 DNA reads TGTGCCAGCAAGACTAGCGGAAACACCGGGGAGCTGTTTTTT.

The genes are TRBV24-1 and TRBJ2-2; 11 bases are shared with TRBD1. The CDR3 extends over 18 amino acids. Per the germline V gene, CDR1 is KGHDR and CDR2 is SFDVKD. Germline trimming cut 2 bases from V and 6 bases from J; bases unmatched to any gene: 10. As DNA, the CDR3 is TGTGCCACCAGTGATTACTTCGGGGGACAGGGGGTATCCGGGGAGCTGTTTTTT. Protein: CATSDYFGGQGVSGELFF.

This clone has only a few counts. This chain links TRBV20-1 with TRBJ1-5; possibly TRBD1 for D (5 bases). V dropped 3 bases and J dropped 3 bases, with 9 bases sitting between them. CDR1 and CDR2 from the germline V gene are DFQATT and SNEGSKA (reference sequence). CDR3 length: 13 amino acids. The CDR3 loop is CSASWGVNQPQHF. The CDR3 nucleotides read TGCAGTGCTAGTTGGGGGGTCAATCAGCCCCAGCATTTT.

This clone showed up many times. The rearrangement links TRBV2 to TRBJ1-4; D is uncertain. Germline-derived CDR1 and CDR2 are SNHLY and FYNNEI. V lost 4 bases and J lost 0, with 0 bases in between. The CDR3 totals 12 residues. In nucleotides, the CDR3 is TGTGCCAGCAGTGCAACTAATGAAAAACTGTTTTTT. Amino acid sequence: CASSATNEKLFF.

This clone is classed as medium-sized. The chain combines TRBV19 with TRBJ2-7; the D gene is possibly TRBD2 (6 bases). The CDR3 has 14 amino acids. Per germline, CDR1 LNHDA and CDR2 SQIVND (reference sequence). V lost 8 bases and J 1 base, leaving 15 bases between the germline ends. CDR3 sequence: CASGTGLQSYEQYF. CDR3 nucleotide sequence: TGTGCCAGTGGGACGGGACTTCAGTCCTACGAGCAGTACTTC.

This clone is medium-sized within its sample. This chain joins TRBV7-3 and TRBJ2-1; D is perhaps TRBD1 or TRBD2 (7 bases each). Germline CDR1 is SGHTA and CDR2 is FQGTGA. V gave up 2 bases and J gave up 8 bases, with 19 bases separating them. This CDR3 is 16 amino acids long. CDR3 DNA: TGTGCCAGCAGCTTAGGCGTGAAGGGGGCGGGGGATGAGCAGTTCTTC. This encodes CASSLGVKGAGDEQFF.

The genes are TRBV12-3 or TRBV12-4 and TRBJ1-1; 7 positions agree with TRBD1. The CDR3 extends over 14 amino acids. J lost 7 bases, V lost 8 bases, and 13 bases had no gene match. The chain's CDR3 is CASAESGGRGEAFF. CDR3 DNA sequence: TGTGCCAGCGCCGAATCAGGGGGGCGGGGTGAAGCTTTCTTT.

In DNA, the CDR3 is TGTGCCACCAGAAGGAATCTACAGGGGTGGACTGAAGCTTTCTTT. Translated, it gives CATRRNLQGWTEAFF. The rearrangement uses TRBV2 and TRBJ1-1; 7 bases match TRBD1. In germline, CDR1 is SNHLY, CDR2 FYNNEI. J lost 5 bases, V lost 10 bases, and 16 bases had no gene match. CDR3 length equals 15 residues.

By share of the sample, this clone is medium-sized. This chain joins TRBV11-3 and TRBJ2-3; TRBD1 aligns across 11 bases. Looked up from germline, CDR1 is SGHNT and CDR2 is YENEEA. Losses at the gene ends were 5 bases for V and 4 bases for J; bases not matched to a gene: 11. There are 17 residues in the CDR3. This chain's CDR3 is CASSPTKDRGRADTQYF. As DNA, the CDR3 is TGTGCCAGCAGCCCAACGAAGGACAGGGGGCGGGCAGATACGCAGTATTTT.

The DNA for the CDR3 is TGTGCCTGGAGTGAGGGGAACGACTATGGCTACACCTTC. Protein: CAWSEGNDYGYTF. The chain carries TRBV30 and TRBJ1-2; TRBD1 is a possible D gene (5 bases). The V end lost 1 base, the J end lost 3 bases, and 9 bases lay between the germline ends. CDR1 GTSNPN and CDR2 SVGIG come from the germline V gene (reference sequence). The CDR3 runs to 13 residues.

This clone has at least ten counts. This chain joins TRBV4-1 and TRBJ1-1; TRBD1 matches 7 bases. Per germline, CDR1 MGHRA and CDR2 YSYEKL. V was clipped by 0 bases and J by 3 bases; unmatched bases: 13. This CDR3 region has 18 residues. CDR3 sequence: CASSQDDRDGGSDTEAFF. CDR3 in DNA: TGCGCCAGCAGCCAAGATGACAGGGATGGTGGATCGGACACTGAAGCTTTCTTT.

This clone came up a few times. The rearrangement uses TRBV11-3 and TRBJ2-6, with unresolved D. The CDR3 is 8 residues long. Germline values: CDR1 SGHNT, CDR2 YENEEA. V gave up 5 bases and J gave up 17 bases, with 4 bases separating them. The CDR3 loop is CASSPMTF. CDR3 nucleotide sequence: TGTGCCAGCAGCCCCATGACTTTC. The full variable domain, its missing parts supplied by reference TRBV11-3 and TRBJ2-6, is EAGVVQSPRYKIIEKKQPVAFWCNPISGHNTLYWYLQNLGQGPELLIRYENEEAVDDSQLPKDRFSAERLKGVDSTLKIQPAELGDSAVYLCASSPMTFGAGSRLTVL.

This clone is medium-sized. This chain links TRBV2 with TRBJ1-5; D unclear. Germline loops: CDR1 SNHLY, CDR2 FYNNEI. This CDR3 region has 15 residues. V was trimmed by 4 bases and J by 0 bases, leaving 10 bases between them. The CDR3 loop reads CASSAEAYSNQPQHF. The CDR3 DNA reads TGTGCCAGCAGTGCCGAAGCTTATAGCAATCAGCCCCAGCATTTT.

This clone is labeled medium-sized (0.01 to 0.1%). This sequence joins TRBV5-1 and TRBJ1-2; maybe TRBD1 (5 bases). This CDR3 has 15 residues. CDR1 is SGHRS and CDR2 is YFSETQ in the germline V gene. Trimming left V 4 bases short and J 4 bases short, with 17 bases between. Here the CDR3 reads CASSPGTESAYGYTF. CDR3 bases: TGCGCCAGCAGCCCTGGGACCGAGAGTGCCTATGGCTACACCTTC.

Concerning this clone itself: This CDR3 fails to terminate in the conserved phenylalanine or tryptophan, so it likely reflects a read error. V usage is TRBV29-1 and J usage is TRBJ1-2; D is possibly TRBD1 (5 bases). CDR3 size: 12 residues. Trimming removed 4 bases from V and 6 bases from J, with 12 bases in between. The V gene's germline CDR1 is SQVTM and CDR2 ANQGSEA. CDR3 in DNA: TGCAGCGTTGCGGACATTTTGGATGGCTACACCTCC. Protein product: CSVADILDGYTS.

By share, this clone ranks as medium-sized. The rearrangement links TRBV28 to TRBJ2-7; the D gene is possibly TRBD1 (6 bases). The ends were cut back, 2 bases at V and 2 bases at J, with 10 bases in the middle. The CDR3 spans 14 residues. Germline values: CDR1 MDHEN, CDR2 SYDVKM. The CDR3 bases are TGTGCCAGCAGTTTAGAGACAGGTCCCTACGAGCAGTACTTC. Protein product: CASSLETGPYEQYF. The whole variable domain, filled in from reference TRBV28 and TRBJ2-7, reads DVKVTQSSRYLVKRTGEKVFLECVQDMDHENMFWYRQDPGLGLRLIYFSYDVKMKEKGDIPEGYSVSREKKERFSLILESASTNQTSMYLCASSLETGPYEQYFGPGTRLTVT.

The chain employs TRBV14 and TRBJ1-4, with TRBD1 matching over 7 bases. There are 16 residues in the CDR3. Unmatched junction bases numbered 6, after V lost 2 bases and J lost 3 bases. Germline V gives CDR1 SGHDN, CDR2 FVKESK. CDR3 in amino acids: CASSQPGGGSNEKLFF. The CDR3 nucleotides read TGTGCCAGCAGCCAACCAGGGGGAGGATCTAATGAAAAACTGTTTTTT.